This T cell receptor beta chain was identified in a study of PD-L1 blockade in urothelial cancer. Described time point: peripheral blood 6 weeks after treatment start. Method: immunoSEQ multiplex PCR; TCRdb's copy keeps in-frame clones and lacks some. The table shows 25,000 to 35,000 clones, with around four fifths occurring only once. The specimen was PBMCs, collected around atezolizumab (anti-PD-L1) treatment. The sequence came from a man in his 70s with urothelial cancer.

In DNA, the CDR3 is TGCAGTGCTAGTGGGCACGATGAAGCTTTCTTT. It specifies CSASGHDEAFF. This chain uses TRBV20-1 with TRBJ1-1; unclear D gene. The V gene lost 3 bases and the J gene lost 7 bases, with 9 bases spanning the gap. From germline, CDR1 is DFQATT and CDR2 SNEGSKA (reference sequence). The CDR3 is 11 residues long.